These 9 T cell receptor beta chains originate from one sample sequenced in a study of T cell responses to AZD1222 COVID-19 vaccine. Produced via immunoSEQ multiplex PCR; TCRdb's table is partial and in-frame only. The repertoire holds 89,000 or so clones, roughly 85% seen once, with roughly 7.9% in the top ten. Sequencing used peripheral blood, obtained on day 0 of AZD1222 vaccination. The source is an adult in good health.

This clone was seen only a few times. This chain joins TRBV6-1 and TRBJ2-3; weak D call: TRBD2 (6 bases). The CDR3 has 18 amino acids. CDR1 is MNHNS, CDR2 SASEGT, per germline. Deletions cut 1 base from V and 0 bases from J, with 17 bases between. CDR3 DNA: TGTGCCAGCAGTGAAGGGTGGGAGGCATTATCTAGCACAGATACGCAGTATTTT. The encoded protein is CASSEGWEALSSTDTQYF.

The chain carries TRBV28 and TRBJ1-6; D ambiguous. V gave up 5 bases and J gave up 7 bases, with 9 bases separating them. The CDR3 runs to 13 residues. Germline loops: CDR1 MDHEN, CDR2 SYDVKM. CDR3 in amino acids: CASSSRRNSPLHF. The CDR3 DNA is TGTGCCAGCAGTAGTAGACGGAATTCACCCCTCCACTTT.

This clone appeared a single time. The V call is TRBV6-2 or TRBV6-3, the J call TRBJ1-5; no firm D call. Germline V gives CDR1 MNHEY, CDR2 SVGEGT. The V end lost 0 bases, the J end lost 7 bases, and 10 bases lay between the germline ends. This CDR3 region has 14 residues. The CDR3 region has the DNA TGTGCCAGCAGTTACTCGAGCACTGGACAGCCCCAGCATTTT. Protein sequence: CASSYSSTGQPQHF.

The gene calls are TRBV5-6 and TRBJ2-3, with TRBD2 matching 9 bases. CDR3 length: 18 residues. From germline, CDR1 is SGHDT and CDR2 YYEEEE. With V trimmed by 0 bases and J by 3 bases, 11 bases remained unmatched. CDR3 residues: CASSLVGLLAGVTDTQYF. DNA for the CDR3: TGTGCCAGCAGCTTGGTGGGATTATTAGCGGGAGTAACAGATACGCAGTATTTT.

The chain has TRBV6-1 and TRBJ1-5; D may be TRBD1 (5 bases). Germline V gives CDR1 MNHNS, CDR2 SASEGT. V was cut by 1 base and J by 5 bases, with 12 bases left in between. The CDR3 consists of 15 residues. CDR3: CASSEVSGNYQPQHF. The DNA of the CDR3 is TGTGCCAGCAGTGAAGTTTCAGGGAATTATCAGCCCCAGCATTTT.

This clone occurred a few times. The CDR3 reads CASSILGVNQPQHF. The CDR3 region has the DNA TGTGCCAGTAGTATTCTGGGGGTCAATCAGCCCCAGCATTTT. V gene TRBV19 combines with J gene TRBJ1-5; a weak D match, TRBD1 (5 bases). Germline assignment: CDR1 LNHDA and CDR2 SQIVND (reference sequence). Trimming pared 3 bases from V and 3 bases from J, leaving 9 bases between. This CDR3 comprises 14 residues.

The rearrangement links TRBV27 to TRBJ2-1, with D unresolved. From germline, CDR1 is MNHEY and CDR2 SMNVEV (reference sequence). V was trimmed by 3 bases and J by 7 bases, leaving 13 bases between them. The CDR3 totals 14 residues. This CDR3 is CASSLEEASNEQFF. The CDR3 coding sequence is TGTGCCAGCAGTTTGGAAGAGGCCTCAAATGAGCAGTTCTTC.

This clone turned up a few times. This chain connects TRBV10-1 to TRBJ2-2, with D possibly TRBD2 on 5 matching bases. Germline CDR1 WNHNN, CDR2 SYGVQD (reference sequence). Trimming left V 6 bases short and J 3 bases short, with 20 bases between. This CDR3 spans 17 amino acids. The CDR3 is CASSPRVAPVDTGELFF. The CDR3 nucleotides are TGCGCCAGCAGCCCGAGGGTAGCTCCTGTTGACACCGGGGAGCTGTTTTTT.

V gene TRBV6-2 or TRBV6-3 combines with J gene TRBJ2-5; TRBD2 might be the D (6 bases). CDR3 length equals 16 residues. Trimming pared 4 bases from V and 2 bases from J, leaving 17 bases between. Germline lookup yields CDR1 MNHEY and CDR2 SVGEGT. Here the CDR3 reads CASSSSLRDLQETQYF. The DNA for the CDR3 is TGTGCCAGCAGTTCAAGCCTCCGGGACTTACAAGAGACCCAGTACTTC.